The T cell receptor beta chain described here comes from a study of spatial heterogeneity in lung cancer. CDR3 length: 15 amino acids. This clonotype has more than one count but fewer than ten. Every molecule of TCR cDNA had its own unique molecular identifier. TCRdb recomputed calls from the 5' RACE reads with MiXCR, one row per CDR3 protein. The top ten clones hold 25% to 35% of a sample with about 33,000 distinct CDR3 sequences, 10% of them seen once. Time point meaning: blood at routine non-recurrence follow-up after resection. Whole RNA obtained from tumor, nontumor lung or frozen PBMC underwent sequencing without sorting.

Sequenced here: PBMCs, sampled at follow-up. The rearrangement links TRBV21-1 to TRBJ2-7; the table's D call TRBD2 went unverified against the DNA. TRBV21-1 is marked as a pseudogene. This sequence originates from a female donor with early-stage non-small cell lung cancer. The CDR3 spells CASSNPSTSGIEQYF. DNA for the CDR3: TGTGCCAGCAGCAACCCTTCGACTAGCGGGATCGAGCAGTACTTC.